This T cell receptor (beta chain) was identified in a study of early T cells in non-severe SARS-CoV-2 infection. In the study overall: Sequenced material consisted of bulk RNA (from unsorted whole blood), and chains were unpaired.

Comments on this clonotype: Antigen specificity is unknown.

Separate cDNA molecules each had unique molecular identifiers attached to them. TCRdb fed the 5' RACE reads into MiXCR, producing one record per CDR3 protein. The sample has 100,000 to 150,000 distinct CDR3 sequences, more than 12% seen once. Study results and limitations: The matching step, a VDJdb search, favored anti-spike CD8 responses and missed private and CD4 specificities.

The clonotype originates from an adult who was a healthcare worker with PCR-confirmed SARS-CoV-2 infection or an uninfected control (not recorded which). Sequencing was done on a sample of whole blood.

CDR3 nucleotides: TGTGCCAGCAGCTTAACTAGCGGGGGAACGCAGTATTTT. This codes for CASSLTSGGTQYF. The chain employs TRBV7-9 and TRBJ2-3; 11 positions agree with TRBD2. In germline, CDR1 is SEHNR, CDR2 FQNEAQ (reference sequence). Unmatched junction bases numbered 1, after V lost 2 bases and J lost 9 bases. The CDR3 contains 13 residues.